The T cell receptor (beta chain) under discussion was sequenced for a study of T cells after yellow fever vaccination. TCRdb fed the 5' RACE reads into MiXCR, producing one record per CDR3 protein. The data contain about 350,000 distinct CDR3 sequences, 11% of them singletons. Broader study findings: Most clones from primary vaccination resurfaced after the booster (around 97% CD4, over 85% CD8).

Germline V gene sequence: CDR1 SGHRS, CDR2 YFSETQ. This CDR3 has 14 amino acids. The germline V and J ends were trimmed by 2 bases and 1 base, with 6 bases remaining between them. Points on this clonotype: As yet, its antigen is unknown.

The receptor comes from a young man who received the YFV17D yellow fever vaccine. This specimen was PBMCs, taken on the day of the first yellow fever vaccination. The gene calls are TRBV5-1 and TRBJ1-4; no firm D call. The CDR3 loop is CASSFGRTNEKLFF. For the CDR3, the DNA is TGCGCCAGCAGCTTCGGCAGAACTAATGAAAAACTGTTTTTT.